The 5 T cell receptor beta chains reported below all come from one sample, sequenced in a study of PD-L1 blockade in urothelial cancer. Time point described: pretreatment peripheral blood. Using immunoSEQ multiplex PCR, the repertoire was profiled, and TCRdb retains in-frame clones only, with some absent. The sample records 70,000 to 100,000 clones, around 83% being singletons. Material: PBMCs, obtained around atezolizumab (anti-PD-L1) treatment. Source of these receptors: a man between 60 and 75 years old with urothelial cancer.

The chain links TRBV9 to TRBJ1-5; D ambiguous. Germline V gene sequence: CDR1 SGDLS, CDR2 YYNGEE. The V end was cut by 3 bases, the J end by 2 bases, with 9 bases between. The CDR3 runs 14 residues. The DNA of the CDR3 is TGTGCCAGCAGCGAGGAGGGAGGCAATCAGCCCCAGCATTTT. Its translation is CASSEEGGNQPQHF.

The gene calls are TRBV10-1 and TRBJ2-1, with 8 nucleotides matching TRBD1. The V gene's germline CDR1 is WNHNN and CDR2 SYGVQD (reference sequence). The CDR3 contains 15 residues. J was trimmed by 5 bases and V by 4 bases; bases with no gene match: 7. DNA for the CDR3: TGCGCCAGCAGTGTGGCCAGGGGGCAAGACAATGAGCAGTTCTTC. It translates to CASSVARGQDNEQFF.

This chain connects TRBV20-1 to TRBJ2-7, with D hard to call. The CDR3 has 11 residues. V was cut by 4 bases and J by 5 bases, with 9 bases left in between. Germline CDR1 DFQATT, CDR2 SNEGSKA (reference sequence). This CDR3 is CSATPVNEQYF. Written as DNA, the CDR3 is TGCAGTGCTACTCCGGTTAACGAGCAGTACTTC.

The V and J genes are TRBV11-2 and TRBJ2-3; 11 nucleotides agree with TRBD2. Losses at the gene ends were 5 bases for V and 0 bases for J; bases not matched to a gene: 4. CDR1 SGHAT and CDR2 FQNNGV come from the germline V gene. The CDR3 contains 16 residues. DNA of the CDR3: TGTGCCAGCAGCCTCACTAGCGGGGGAAGCACAGATACGCAGTATTTT. It specifies CASSLTSGGSTDTQYF.

The chain employs TRBV5-6 and TRBJ2-3, with 9 bases matching TRBD1. Germline lookup yields CDR1 SGHDT and CDR2 YYEEEE. The CDR3 extends over 16 amino acids. V shed 4 bases and J 3 bases; nucleotides not matched to a gene: 9. Here the CDR3 DNA reads TGTGCCAGCAGCGGACTGGGACAGGGCTTAACAGATACGCAGTATTTT. Translating it yields CASSGLGQGLTDTQYF.